A single sample gave rise to the 28 T cell receptor beta chains below, sequenced in a study of shared clonotypes between healthy human individuals. Some clones are missing from TCRdb's copy, which holds only in-frame ones; the method was immunoSEQ multiplex PCR. The sample holds approximately 100,000 clones, under 70% seen once. The specimen was memory CD8+ T cells sorted from blood. Specified subset: CD45RO+ cells pooled with CCR7-negative TemRA cells. These receptors were obtained from a woman in her 30s in good health.

For the CDR3, the DNA is TGCGCCAGCAGTGAGATAGCGGAATCCTACGAGCAGTACTTC. Its protein is CASSEIAESYEQYF. The J gene is TRBJ2-7, the V gene TRBV10-2; tentatively, D is TRBD2 (6 bases). V lost 2 bases, J lost 1 base, and 9 bases lay in between. Looked up from germline, CDR1 is WSHSY and CDR2 is SAAADI. The CDR3 runs to 14 residues.

The rearrangement uses TRBV5-6 and TRBJ1-1, with a possible D match to TRBD1 (5 bases). The CDR3 contains 15 residues. Germline V gives CDR1 SGHDT, CDR2 YYEEEE. Between the trimmed V and J ends, which lost 0 bases and 3 bases, there was a span of 12 bases. In DNA form, the CDR3 reads TGTGCCAGCAGCTTGGTTCTTGGGGCGTACACTGAAGCTTTCTTT. The encoded protein is CASSLVLGAYTEAFF.

The rearrangement joins TRBV15 to TRBJ1-4, with D tentatively TRBD1 (6 bases). Per germline, CDR1 LNHNV and CDR2 YYDKDF (reference sequence). Trimming removed 10 bases from V and 4 bases from J, with 19 bases in between. The CDR3 loop spans 15 amino acids. As DNA, the CDR3 is TGTGCCATTGGACTAACAGGGTCGGGTAATGAAAAACTGTTTTTT. This gives the protein CAIGLTGSGNEKLFF.

Only a few counts were recorded for this clone. The J gene is TRBJ1-5, the V gene TRBV7-9, with 7 bases that match TRBD1. The CDR3 sequence is 18 residues long. Germline lookup yields CDR1 SEHNR and CDR2 FQNEAQ (reference sequence). V lost 0 bases to trimming and J lost 0 bases; unmatched junction nucleotides: 8. The CDR3 DNA is TGTGCCAGCAGCTTAGCGCCCAGGGGGAGAGTTAGCAATCAGCCCCAGCATTTT. This sequence encodes CASSLAPRGRVSNQPQHF.

For this clone: A read error may account for a junction end that differs from germline. The rearrangement uses TRBV28 and TRBJ2-3, with D perhaps matching TRBD2 (6 bases). This CDR3 is built from 17 residues. Germline loops: CDR1 MDHEN, CDR2 SYDVKM. CDR3: CASSLSRNSGITDAQYF. CDR3 nucleotides: TGTGCCAGCAGTTTAAGTCGGAATAGCGGAATCACAGATGCGCAGTATTTT.

The rearrangement links TRBV2 to TRBJ2-3; 9 bases map to TRBD2. The CDR3 has 16 residues. The V gene's germline CDR1 is SNHLY and CDR2 FYNNEI. The V and J ends lost 5 bases and 2 bases, in that order; junction bases with no gene match: 8. Here the CDR3 DNA reads TGTGCCAGCAGTCCGCAACTAGCGGGCGTCACAGATACGCAGTATTTT. It specifies CASSPQLAGVTDTQYF.

CDR3 in DNA: TGTGCCAGCTCACCACCGAGTTCGGGCCACATGCAGCCCCAGCATTTT. This gives the protein CASSPPSSGHMQPQHF. The chain has TRBV18 and TRBJ1-5; D gene unclear. The CDR3 totals 16 residues. Trimming stripped 0 bases from V and 7 bases from J, with 16 bases between. Per the germline V gene, CDR1 is KGHSH and CDR2 is LQKENI.

This chain joins TRBV27 and TRBJ2-1; no firm D call. Germline V gene data show CDR1 as MNHEY and CDR2 as SMNVEV (reference sequence). Trimming stripped 3 bases from V and 5 bases from J, with 11 bases between. This CDR3 has 14 residues. CDR3 nucleotide sequence: TGTGCCAGCAGTTTCATCGGGCGGAACAATGAGCAGTTCTTC. This codes for CASSFIGRNNEQFF.

This clone was counted a single time. This sample includes further DNA sequences coding for the same CDR3. This chain connects TRBV11-2 to TRBJ1-1; no firm D call. V lost 0 bases, J lost 8 bases, and 10 bases lay in between. The CDR3 is 13 residues long. Germline V gives CDR1 SGHAT, CDR2 FQNNGV. CDR3 nucleotides: TGTGCCAGCAGCTTAGATCTGGGCAGCGAAGCTTTCTTT. This translates into CASSLDLGSEAFF.

The chain is built from TRBV28 and TRBJ1-1; TRBD1 is a possible D gene (5 bases). The CDR3 has 13 amino acids. Germline CDR1 and CDR2: MDHEN and SYDVKM. V lost 8 bases and J lost 1, with 11 bases in between. CDR3 bases: TGTGCCAGCCACGTGGGGACGAACACTGAAGCTTTCTTT. Translating gives CASHVGTNTEAFF. Full variable domain (rest looked up from reference TRBV28 and TRBJ1-1): DVKVTQSSRYLVKRTGEKVFLECVQDMDHENMFWYRQDPGLGLRLIYFSYDVKMKEKGDIPEGYSVSREKKERFSLILESASTNQTSMYLCASHVGTNTEAFFGQGTRLTVV.

This clone is a singleton in its sample. A read error is likely here: a far larger clone is one base away. Different DNA sequences within this sample yield the same CDR3. V is TRBV9 and J is TRBJ2-7; D remains ambiguous. This CDR3 is built from 11 residues. Germline V gene data show CDR1 as SGDLS and CDR2 as YYNGEE. The chain's CDR3 is CASSSGYEQYF. CDR3 DNA: TGTGCTAGCAGCTCAGGATACGAGCAGTACTTC.

This chain joins TRBV2 and TRBJ2-7, with D perhaps matching TRBD1 (5 bases). V was trimmed by 5 bases and J by 6 bases, leaving 14 bases between them. CDR3 length: 13 residues. Germline-derived CDR1 and CDR2 are SNHLY and FYNNEI. CDR3 residues: CASSPDQGTEQYF. CDR3 DNA: TGTGCCAGCAGTCCAGACCAGGGAACCGAGCAGTACTTC.

This clone was observed a few times. The V call is TRBV7-9, the J call TRBJ2-1; 11 nucleotides agree with TRBD2. Per germline, CDR1 SEHNR and CDR2 FQNEAQ (reference sequence). The CDR3 contains 15 residues. The V gene end was trimmed by 5 bases and the J gene end by 6 bases; junction bases not matched to a gene: 6. The CDR3 spells CASSLTGTSGNEQFF. In DNA form, the CDR3 reads TGTGCCAGCAGCCTGACCGGGACTAGCGGCAATGAGCAGTTCTTC.

This clone was seen only once. V gene TRBV28 combines with J gene TRBJ1-5; no definite D call. Germline CDR1 and CDR2: MDHEN and SYDVKM. This CDR3 is 18 amino acids long. V dropped 1 base and J dropped 0 bases, with 16 bases sitting between them. CDR3 sequence: CASSLYRTAVFSNQPQHF. CDR3 nucleotide sequence: TGTGCCAGCAGTTTATATAGGACGGCTGTTTTTAGCAATCAGCCCCAGCATTTT.

The chain has TRBV7-6 and TRBJ2-5; no reliable D call. The V gene lost 1 base and the J gene lost 5 bases, with 11 bases spanning the gap. The CDR3 has 14 amino acids. Germline CDR1 and CDR2: SGHVS and FNYEAQ. The chain's CDR3 is CASSLEADLETQYF. DNA of the CDR3: TGTGCCAGCAGCTTAGAGGCCGACTTGGAGACCCAGTACTTC.

About this clone: This likely reflects a read error, since a far larger clone is one base away. The rearrangement joins TRBV6-1 to TRBJ2-6; D gene ambiguous. Germline-derived CDR1 and CDR2 are MNHNS and SASEGT. The CDR3 is made up of 15 amino acids. V was trimmed by 10 bases and J by 0 bases, leaving 13 bases between them. The CDR3 nucleotides read TGTGCCAACAGCTTCGACTTCTCTGGGGCCAACGTCCTGACTTTC. Protein sequence: CANSFDFSGANVLTF.

The chain joins TRBV6-1 to TRBJ1-5, with a tentative D call TRBD1 (5 bases). The CDR3 runs 15 residues. The germline V gene has CDR1 MNHNS and CDR2 SASEGT. Deletions cut 3 bases from V and 4 bases from J, with 13 bases between. The CDR3 region has the DNA TGTGCCAGCAGTGATCTAGGGGTAGGGAATCAGCCCCAGCATTTT. As protein: CASSDLGVGNQPQHF.

A few counts support this clone. The chain uses TRBV10-2 and TRBJ2-3; D gene unclear. Germline V CDR1 and CDR2: WSHSY, SAAADI. Trimming left V 8 bases short and J 8 bases short, with 8 bases between. The CDR3 sequence is 10 residues long. Written as DNA, the CDR3 is TGCGCCAGCTCGGCCGGTACGCAGTATTTT. It encodes CASSAGTQYF.

This chain links TRBV4-1 with TRBJ1-1, with D perhaps TRBD1 (6 bases). The germline V gene encodes CDR1 MGHRA and CDR2 YSYEKL. The CDR3 consists of 15 residues. V dropped 1 base and J dropped 3 bases, with 12 bases sitting between them. The CDR3 sequence is CASSQVSKGDTEAFF. DNA of the CDR3: TGCGCCAGCAGCCAAGTGTCAAAGGGGGACACTGAAGCTTTCTTT.

This sequence joins TRBV5-1 and TRBJ2-7, with 7 nucleotides matching TRBD1. This CDR3 has 13 amino acids. The J segment lost 4 bases and the V segment lost 2 bases, leaving 3 bases of the junction unmatched. Looked up from germline, CDR1 is SGHRS and CDR2 is YFSETQ. The CDR3 nucleotides read TGCGCCAGCAGCTTTAACAGGGGTTACGAGCAGTACTTC. It translates to CASSFNRGYEQYF.

This clone appeared many times. The sample contains more than one DNA sequence encoding this CDR3. The chain recombines TRBV4-1 with TRBJ1-1; a weak D match, TRBD1 (5 bases). The V end lost 1 base, the J end lost 4 bases, and 10 bases lay between the germline ends. This CDR3 region has 14 residues. Germline V lookup: CDR1 MGHRA, CDR2 YSYEKL. The CDR3 reads CASSQGPGTTEAFF. DNA of the CDR3: TGCGCCAGCAGCCAAGGCCCGGGGACCACTGAAGCTTTCTTT.

V usage is TRBV6-5 and J usage is TRBJ1-1, with 8 nucleotides matching TRBD1. The CDR3 is 15 amino acids. CDR1 MNHEY and CDR2 SVGAGI come from the germline V gene. With V trimmed by 4 bases and J by 1 base, 5 bases remained unmatched. CDR3 sequence reads: CASSSFGTGNTEAFF. The CDR3 DNA follows: TGTGCCAGCAGTTCTTTCGGGACAGGGAACACTGAAGCTTTCTTT.

This CDR3 is CASSPVSGSSPYEQYF. CDR3 DNA sequence: TGTGCCAGCAGCCCCGTTAGCGGGAGCTCTCCCTACGAGCAGTACTTC. The V gene is TRBV7-9, the J gene TRBJ2-7; TRBD2 matches at 9 bases. This CDR3 has 16 residues. Germline assignment: CDR1 SEHNR and CDR2 FQNEAQ (reference sequence). Trimming removed 5 bases from V and 2 bases from J; junction bases left unmatched: 10.

The chain uses TRBV28 and TRBJ2-7, with a tentative D call TRBD2 (6 bases). The germline CDR1 and CDR2 sequences are MDHEN and SYDVKM. V gave up 2 bases and J gave up 6 bases, with 11 bases separating them. The CDR3 runs 13 residues. CDR3 amino acids: CASSLGGTGEQYF. As DNA, the CDR3 is TGTGCCAGCAGTTTAGGGGGGACGGGCGAGCAGTACTTC.

V and J are TRBV6-4 and TRBJ2-2; D gene unclear. The CDR3 loop spans 16 amino acids. The germline V gene has CDR1 MRHNA and CDR2 SNTAGT. V dropped 0 bases and J dropped 1 base, with 9 bases sitting between them. The CDR3 here is CASSDSNAENTGELFF. The CDR3 DNA reads TGTGCCAGCAGTGACTCGAATGCGGAGAACACCGGGGAGCTGTTTTTT.

Ten or more counts support this clone. The chain couples TRBV5-5 to TRBJ2-2, with 12 bases matching TRBD2. There are 17 residues in the CDR3. After removal of 3 bases from V and 3 bases from J, the junction contained 6 bases not matched to a gene. The germline gives CDR1 SGHKS, CDR2 YYEKEE (reference sequence). CDR3 in amino acids: CASSSTSGSRHTGELFF. The DNA of the CDR3 is TGTGCCAGCAGCTCGACTAGCGGGAGTAGACACACCGGGGAGCTGTTTTTT.

As concerns this clone: This may arise from a read error, as a much more abundant clone is one base away. Other DNA sequences from this sample encode an identical CDR3 as well. This rearrangement joins TRBV5-6 to TRBJ2-7; D is ambiguous. Trimming left V 2 bases short and J 4 bases short, with 7 bases between. Germline values: CDR1 SGHDT, CDR2 YYEEEE. CDR3 length: 12 amino acids. The CDR3 DNA reads TGTGCCAGCAGCTTAGGCGGATACGAGCAGTACTTC. It is translated as CASSLGGYEQYF.

The chain is built from TRBV7-8 and TRBJ2-1, with unresolved D. This CDR3 comprises 14 residues. V was trimmed by 1 base and J by 4 bases, leaving 8 bases between them. Germline V gives CDR1 SGHVS, CDR2 FQNEAQ. The CDR3 DNA follows: TGTGCCAGCAGCTTAGTTGGTTATTACAATGAGCAGTTCTTC. This translates into CASSLVGYYNEQFF.